The text below deals with one T cell receptor (beta chain). Its antigen remains unknown. The CDR3 has 14 amino acids. The germline V gene has CDR1 MGHRA and CDR2 YSYEKL. The germline V and J ends were trimmed by 4 bases and 1 base, with 11 bases remaining between them. The sample originates from a study of Tregs in tolerant kidney transplant recipients. Points from the study as a whole: Biological reproducibility was not directly addressed in this study.

Measured with immunoSEQ multiplex PCR; TCRdb has only the in-frame clones, and not every one. Of tens of thousands of clones in the sample, around 95% were seen once. The sequencing sample was made of Tregs from blood cultured with allogeneic cells. This chain connects TRBV4-1 to TRBJ2-7; D is perhaps TRBD2 (6 bases). This TCR derives from a human donor in good health. The DNA for the CDR3 is TGCGCCAGCAGCCTCCCTGGAGGGTCCTACGAGCAGTACTTC. This translates into CASSLPGGSYEQYF.